These T cell receptor beta chains were read from a single sample in a study of T cell responses to AZD1222 COVID-19 vaccine. Sequencing was performed with immunoSEQ multiplex PCR; in TCRdb, only in-frame clones are kept and a portion is missing. The data hold some 130,000 clones, with 89% observed a single time. The source was peripheral blood, collected on day 0 of AZD1222 vaccination. The receptors here all came from an adult in good health. The CDR3 runs from the conserved cysteine through the conserved F or W. Clone sizes are given selectively: once, few, many, or a class where the clone is expanded.

clone size	J gene	V gene	CDR3 protein
.	TRBJ2-3	TRBV29-1	CSVEGHADTQYF
.	TRBJ2-3	TRBV6-2/TRBV6-3	CASSPTSRQDTQYF
.	TRBJ2-5	TRBV7-7	CASSLGTAEETQYF
.	TRBJ1-2	TRBV5-4	CASSSGQGIDGYTF
once	TRBJ2-7	TRBV27	CASSLQGDPYEQYF
.	TRBJ1-5	TRBV27	CASSRWGQISQPQHF
.	TRBJ2-1	TRBV5-1	CASSPGTGDNEQFF
.	TRBJ1-1	TRBV28	CASSSYGTDTEAFF
.	TRBJ2-2	TRBV29-1	CSVGGTTGELFF
.	TRBJ2-7	TRBV6-5	CASSYGAVSYEQYF
.	TRBJ1-1	TRBV12-5	CASGFGAVNTEAFF
.	TRBJ1-5	TRBV29-1	CSAKQGAGQPQHF
once	TRBJ2-7	TRBV2	CASSELAGDYEQYF
.	TRBJ1-6	TRBV6-1	CASSEAPGPGSPLHF
.	TRBJ2-5	TRBV5-1	CASSLMSGVGETQYF
.	TRBJ2-7	TRBV6-6	CASSSQGREHEQYF
.	TRBJ1-3	TRBV3-1/TRBV3-2	CASSTGGSGNTIYF
.	TRBJ1-1	TRBV5-6	CASSLVGGANTEAFF
.	TRBJ1-1	TRBV6-6	CASTPAGTGVVAFF
.	TRBJ1-2	TRBV6-5	CASSQGHNYGYTF